The T cell receptor (beta chain) under discussion was sequenced for a study of cytomegalovirus exposure and HLA in healthy donors. Unmatched junction bases numbered 5, after V lost 0 bases and J lost 9 bases. The length of the CDR3 is 14 residues. Per germline, CDR1 SGDLS and CDR2 YYNGEE. Regarding the study as a whole: CMV serostatus alone was available as immune exposure information.

60 Vbeta and 13 Jbeta primers were used in PCR. Repertoires were generated with immunoSEQ multiplex PCR, while TCRdb's copy carries only in-frame clones and drops some. The sample shows hundreds of thousands of clones, around 89% of them seen only once. Note on this clone: Its antigen remains unknown.

The TCR comes from a woman aged 18 to 35 in good health and CMV-seronegative. The sequenced sample consisted of PBMCs. The chain combines TRBV9 with TRBJ2-4, with 8 bases identical to TRBD1. This CDR3 reads CASSVGTGLTIQYF. DNA for the CDR3: TGTGCCAGCAGCGTAGGGACAGGGCTAACCATTCAGTACTTC.